Described below is a single T cell receptor (beta chain) sequence and its context. The germline V and J ends were trimmed by 1 base and 7 bases, with 11 bases remaining between them. The CDR3 spans 14 residues. Germline V gene data show CDR1 as MGHDK and CDR2 as SYGVNS. This entry belongs to a study of blood T cell repertoires in COVID-19. Turning to the study itself: Material from acute and convalescent COVID-19 was sourced from the United States, Italy and Spain. Sample material is recorded as cDNA or gDNA derived from T cells, B-cell-depleted T cells, or PBMCs.

How the authors handled the data: Quantification of nucleated cells was approximated via reference gene primer amplification. The table came from immunoSEQ multiplex PCR; TCRdb's copy has only in-frame clones and leaves some out. D and trimming come from the DNA, and the V and J calls and clone size come from that table. The sample shows roughly 14,000 clones, about 88% of them seen only once. The chain links TRBV25-1 to TRBJ2-1; possibly TRBD2 for D (7 bases). The sequencing sample was made of peripheral blood. The TCR was taken from a man aged 55 to 70 with acute or convalescent COVID-19. This CDR3 reads CASSEWGGANEQFF. Written as DNA, the CDR3 is TGTGCCAGCAGTGAATGGGGGGGGGCGAATGAGCAGTTCTTC.